This entry lists 22 T cell receptor beta chains sequenced from one sample in a study of blood T cell repertoires in COVID-19. Profiling relied on immunoSEQ multiplex PCR, and the TCRdb table lists in-frame clones only, not all of them. The table has 150,000 to 200,000 clones, around 89% seen once. Source material: PBMCs or T cells enriched from blood (not recorded which). These receptors originate from a woman aged 18-29 years who had recovered from COVID-19.

The table lists this clone with a count of one. The chain links TRBV23-1 to TRBJ1-2; no definite D call. TRBV23-1 is filed as an ORF, its function uncertain. The CDR3 is 14 residues long. Trimming left V 0 bases short and J 5 bases short, with 10 bases between. As DNA, the CDR3 is TGCGCCAGCAGTCAATCGTACAGCCCGTATGGCTACACCTTC. Amino acids: CASSQSYSPYGYTF.

The rearrangement links TRBV5-4 to TRBJ2-5; 13 bases map to TRBD2. The junction had 7 bases not matched to a gene; V was cut back by 3 bases and J by 2 bases. The CDR3 has 17 amino acids. Germline CDR1 reads SGHNT; CDR2 reads YYREEE (reference sequence). CDR3 coding DNA: TGTGCCAGCAGCTACGGACTAGCGGGAGTTAGGCAAGAGACCCAGTACTTC. Residues: CASSYGLAGVRQETQYF.

The chain recombines TRBV29-1 with TRBJ2-7; 9 nucleotides align to TRBD1. CDR3 length: 13 residues. V gave up 8 bases and J gave up 3 bases; unmatched junction bases: 8. The germline V gene encodes CDR1 SQVTM and CDR2 ANQGSEA. The CDR3 protein is CSIEQGAGYEQYF. The CDR3 region has the DNA TGCAGCATCGAACAGGGGGCCGGCTACGAGCAGTACTTC.

The rearrangement links TRBV7-6 to TRBJ2-5; 10 bases fit TRBD1. Looked up from germline, CDR1 is SGHVS and CDR2 is FNYEAQ. This CDR3 is built from 15 residues. Trimming removed 5 bases from V and 5 bases from J; junction bases left unmatched: 8. CDR3 region: CASSRRDRGWETQYF. The DNA of the CDR3 is TGTGCCAGCAGCCGCCGGGACAGGGGATGGGAGACCCAGTACTTC.

This chain uses TRBV6-2 or TRBV6-3 with TRBJ1-2; TRBD1 aligns across 9 bases. Trimming at V came to 2 bases and at J to 5 bases, leaving 12 bases not matched to a gene. The CDR3 has 17 residues. The germline V gene encodes CDR1 MNHEY and CDR2 SVGEGT. The CDR3 DNA is TGTGCCAGCAGTTACGGTAAAACTCCGGGACAGGGATATGGCTACACCTTC. It is translated as CASSYGKTPGQGYGYTF.

This sequence joins TRBV5-1 and TRBJ2-3, with D perhaps matching TRBD1 (5 bases). CDR3 size: 14 residues. V gave up 4 bases and J gave up 6 bases, with 15 bases separating them. CDR1 is SGHRS and CDR2 is YFSETQ in the germline V gene. This CDR3 is CASSRGQEVDTQYF. CDR3 nucleotide sequence: TGCGCCAGCAGCAGAGGACAAGAGGTTGATACGCAGTATTTT.

The rearrangement joins TRBV25-1 to TRBJ1-6, with D maybe TRBD1 (5 bases). Trimming took 2 bases from V and 6 from J, leaving 11 bases between them. CDR3 length equals 15 residues. CDR1 is MGHDK and CDR2 is SYGVNS in the germline V gene. CDR3 nucleotides: TGTGCCAGCAGTGAAGGGTCCAGGGTTAATTCACCCCTCCACTTT. It specifies CASSEGSRVNSPLHF. Combining the CDR3 with reference TRBV25-1 and TRBJ1-6 gives the whole variable domain EADIYQTPRYLVIGTGKKITLECSQTMGHDKMYWYQQDPGMELHLIHYSYGVNSTEKGDLSSESTVSRIRTEHFPLTLESARPSHTSQYLCASSEGSRVNSPLHFGNGTRLTVT.

This clone was observed once. J is TRBJ1-1 and V is TRBV5-4, with a tentative D call TRBD1 (6 bases). The CDR3 has 13 amino acids. Per germline, CDR1 SGHNT and CDR2 YYREEE (reference sequence). V was clipped by 4 bases and J by 4 bases, with 11 bases between them. The CDR3 protein is CASSNNRVTEAFF. The DNA for the CDR3 is TGTGCCAGCAGCAACAACAGGGTCACTGAAGCTTTCTTT.

This rearrangement joins TRBV9 to TRBJ1-6, with D possibly matching TRBD1 (6 bases). This CDR3 spans 13 amino acids. V was trimmed by 3 bases and J by 7 bases, leaving 8 bases between them. The germline CDR1 and CDR2 sequences are SGDLS and YYNGEE. The CDR3 loop is CASSDRENSPLHF. CDR3 coding DNA: TGTGCCAGCAGCGACAGGGAGAATTCACCCCTCCACTTT. Combining the CDR3 with reference TRBV9 and TRBJ1-6 gives the whole variable domain DSGVTQTPKHLITATGQRVTLRCSPRSGDLSVYWYQQSLDQGLQFLIQYYNGEERAKGNILERFSAQQFPDLHSELNLSSLELGDSALYFCASSDRENSPLHFGNGTRLTVT.

The chain has TRBV11-2 and TRBJ2-1, with 11 bases identical to TRBD2. Germline V gene lookup returns CDR1 SGHAT and CDR2 FQNNGV. CDR3 length: 17 residues. Trimming took 1 base from V and 5 from J; bases not matched to a gene: 7. CDR3 nucleotide sequence: TGTGCCAGCAGCTTAGGATCGGGACTAGCGGTGAACAATGAGCAGTTCTTC. Its translation is CASSLGSGLAVNNEQFF.

The rearrangement links TRBV28 to TRBJ1-6; D perhaps matches TRBD1 (5 bases). The ends were cut back, 3 bases at V and 0 bases at J, with 9 bases in the middle. The CDR3 has 16 residues. Germline values: CDR1 MDHEN, CDR2 SYDVKM. CDR3 sequence reads: CASSFAQGSYNSPLHF. In nucleotides, the CDR3 is TGTGCCAGCAGTTTTGCTCAGGGCTCCTATAATTCACCCCTCCACTTT.

The gene calls are TRBV20-1 and TRBJ1-2; D gene unclear. Trimming cost V 0 bases and J 12 bases, with 8 bases left between them. The length of the CDR3 is 10 residues. Germline V lookup: CDR1 DFQATT, CDR2 SNEGSKA (reference sequence). The CDR3 is CSARDLSHTF. CDR3 DNA: TGCAGTGCTAGAGATCTTTCCCACACCTTC.

This chain connects TRBV4-3 to TRBJ2-1, with 9 bases that match TRBD2. Germline trimming cut 0 bases from V and 8 bases from J; bases unmatched to any gene: 8. CDR3 size: 16 residues. The germline V gene encodes CDR1 LGHNA and CDR2 YSLEER. DNA for the CDR3: TGCGCCAGCAGCCAAGACATAGCGGGAGTTAGCGATGAGCAGTTCTTC. Its translation is CASSQDIAGVSDEQFF.

This rearrangement joins TRBV4-3 to TRBJ2-7; 8 bases agree with TRBD2. V trimming: 0 bases; J trimming: 2 bases; junction bases outside the gene matches: 6. The CDR3 extends over 16 amino acids. Germline V lookup: CDR1 LGHNA, CDR2 YSLEER. DNA for the CDR3: TGCGCCAGCAGCCAAGATATTCGGGGGGGGACCTACGAGCAGTACTTC. Translation: CASSQDIRGGTYEQYF.

The chain has TRBV4-3 and TRBJ1-2; D remains unclear. Between the trimmed V and J ends, which lost 3 bases and 4 bases, there was a span of 15 bases. CDR3 size: 15 residues. The germline gives CDR1 LGHNA, CDR2 YSLEER. CDR3 residues: CASSHETPALYGYTF. In DNA, the CDR3 is TGCGCCAGCAGCCATGAGACACCGGCGCTCTATGGCTACACCTTC.

J is TRBJ2-2 and V is TRBV28; D call uncertain. Germline lookup yields CDR1 MDHEN and CDR2 SYDVKM. V was trimmed by 6 bases and J by 3 bases, leaving 11 bases between them. The CDR3 is 14 residues long. CDR3 protein: CASRAASDTGELFF. The CDR3 nucleotides are TGTGCCAGCAGGGCGGCCAGCGACACCGGGGAGCTGTTTTTT.

This rearrangement joins TRBV4-1 to TRBJ2-3; D may be TRBD2 (6 bases). The CDR3 spans 15 residues. In germline, CDR1 is MGHRA, CDR2 YSYEKL. V was cut by 10 bases and J by 3 bases, with 20 bases left in between. CDR3 residues: CATSFVVAETDTQYF. CDR3 DNA: TGCGCCACCTCTTTTGTGGTAGCGGAAACAGATACGCAGTATTTT.

The CDR3 is CAAGYEQYF. The CDR3 nucleotides read TGTGCCGCGGGATACGAGCAGTACTTC. The chain uses TRBV28 and TRBJ2-7, with a tentative D call TRBD2 (6 bases). The germline V gene has CDR1 MDHEN and CDR2 SYDVKM. V lost 11 bases and J 4 bases, leaving 6 bases between the germline ends. CDR3 size: 9 residues.

The rearrangement links TRBV5-8 to TRBJ2-7; D is perhaps TRBD2 (6 bases). Trimming removed 4 bases at V and 5 bases at J, with 19 bases between. This CDR3 region has 15 residues. Looked up from germline, CDR1 is SGHTS and CDR2 is YDEGEE. CDR3 in DNA: TGTGCCAGCAGCCAAGATCTAGCGATCTCTCACGAGCAGTACTTC. It is translated as CASSQDLAISHEQYF.

The chain uses TRBV6-2 or TRBV6-3 and TRBJ2-5, with 7 positions matching TRBD2. Germline CDR1 MNHEY, CDR2 SVGEGT. V lost 5 bases, J lost 3 bases, and 0 bases stayed unmatched. The CDR3 is made up of 12 amino acids. In DNA form, the CDR3 reads TGTGCCAGCAGTACTAGCGAAGAGACCCAGTACTTC. Amino acid sequence: CASSTSEETQYF.

The chain combines TRBV10-3 with TRBJ1-2; D possibly corresponds to TRBD1 (5 bases). CDR1 and CDR2 from the germline V gene are ENHRY and SYGVKD. There are 15 residues in the CDR3. The V end lost 0 bases, the J end lost 10 bases, and 18 bases lay between the germline ends. Written as DNA, the CDR3 is TGTGCCATCAGTGAGTCGTCTAGGGTTGGGGGGAACTACACCTTC. Its translation: CAISESSRVGGNYTF.

The chain joins TRBV7-2 to TRBJ2-7, with 7 bases that match TRBD1. Per the germline V gene, CDR1 is SGHTA and CDR2 is FQGNSA. CDR3 length equals 14 residues. With 4 bases clipped from V and 2 bases from J, the junction kept 5 bases outside the gene matches. The chain's CDR3 is CASSSGQGAYEQYF. CDR3 bases: TGTGCCAGCAGCTCAGGGCAGGGGGCCTACGAGCAGTACTTC.